This T cell receptor beta chain was documented in a study of identifying expanded T cells in peripheral blood. V lost 5 bases to trimming and J lost 6 bases; unmatched junction nucleotides: 8. The germline gives CDR1 SGHTA, CDR2 FQGNSA. The length of the CDR3 is 15 residues. Sequencing was performed with immunoSEQ multiplex PCR; in TCRdb, only in-frame clones are kept and a portion is missing. The sample lists about 100,000 clones, 88% occurring once. The sequenced sample was blood. The rearrangement joins TRBV7-2 to TRBJ1-5, with 9 positions matching TRBD1. The TCR was taken from a person aged 18-70 years in good health. In nucleotides, the CDR3 is TGTGCCAGCAGCGCGGGACAGGGTTGGACTCAGCCCCAGCATTTT. This encodes CASSAGQGWTQPQHF.